This is a list of T cell receptor beta chains from one sample in a study of blood T cell repertoires in COVID-19. Repertoires were generated with immunoSEQ multiplex PCR, while TCRdb's copy carries only in-frame clones and drops some. The sample records 150,000 to 200,000 clones, about 85% being singletons. Sequenced: PBMCs or T cells enriched from blood (not recorded which). Receptors originate from a young woman who had recovered from COVID-19. Both conserved end residues are part of each CDR3. The D gene is left open where the match is weak. Expanded clones get a size class; other rows say once, few or many, or leave the size out.

D gene,J gene,clone size,V gene,CDR3 protein,CDR3 DNA
TRBD1,TRBJ2-7,.,TRBV5-1,CASSRDRATYEQYF,TGCGCCAGCAGCCGGGACAGGGCAACCTACGAGCAGTACTTC
TRBD2,TRBJ2-2,.,TRBV27,CASSFLQREPNTGELFF,TGTGCCAGCAGTTTTTTGCAGCGGGAGCCTAACACCGGGGAGCTGTTTTTT
TRBD1,TRBJ1-4,.,TRBV18,CASSRGTASTNEKLFF,TGTGCCAGCTCACGCGGGACAGCTTCAACTAATGAAAAACTGTTTTTT
.,TRBJ2-3,.,TRBV27,CASSFEAGATTDTQYF,TGTGCCAGCAGTTTTGAAGCGGGTGCGACCACAGATACGCAGTATTTT
TRBD1,TRBJ1-2,.,TRBV2,CASSRDRDYGYTF,TGTGCCAGCAGCCGGGACAGGGACTATGGCTACACCTTC
.,TRBJ1-1,.,TRBV11-2,CASTGQPATEAFF,TGTGCCAGCACTGGACAACCGGCCACTGAAGCTTTCTTT
.,TRBJ2-1,.,TRBV7-4,CASSLDPRRVVNEQFF,TGTGCCAGCAGCTTAGACCCCCGCAGGGTGGTGAATGAGCAGTTCTTC
.,TRBJ2-5,.,TRBV30,CAWSVERETQYF,TGTGCCTGGAGTGTAGAACGGGAGACCCAGTACTTC
.,TRBJ1-2,.,TRBV30,CAWAGTGYGYTF,TGTGCCTGGGCCGGTACCGGGTATGGCTACACCTTC
TRBD1,TRBJ1-6,once,TRBV18,CASSPGTGNNSPLHF,TGTGCCAGCTCACCAGGGACAGGGAATAATTCACCCCTCCACTTT
.,TRBJ2-7,.,TRBV6-2/TRBV6-3,CASSRDFGLYEQYF,TGTGCCAGCAGTCGGGACTTCGGTCTCTACGAGCAGTACTTC
.,TRBJ1-4,.,TRBV12-3/TRBV12-4,CASSRATNEKLFF,TGTGCCAGCAGCCGGGCAACTAATGAAAAACTGTTTTTT
.,TRBJ1-2,.,TRBV20-1,CSARSVYGYTF,TGCAGTGCTAGATCCGTGTATGGCTACACCTTC
TRBD1,TRBJ1-1,.,TRBV3-1/TRBV3-2,CASSHTLGQRYTEAFF,TGTGCCAGCAGCCATACCTTGGGACAGAGGTACACTGAAGCTTTCTTT
.,TRBJ2-3,.,TRBV19,CASRSGSTDTQYF,TGTGCCAGTAGAAGCGGTAGCACAGATACGCAGTATTTT